The 22 T cell receptor beta chains presented below share a single source sample, sequenced in a study of OX40 agonist ivuxolimab in advanced cancers. Repertoires were generated with immunoSEQ multiplex PCR, while TCRdb's copy carries only in-frame clones and drops some. The sample includes about 39,000 clones, more than 85% of them seen just once. Sequencing was performed on CD4+ or CD8+ T cells sorted from blood, taken in a trial of the OX40 agonist ivuxolimab. These receptors were taken from an adult with an advanced solid tumor such as melanoma, head and neck, liver or kidney cancer.

The chain has TRBV7-2 and TRBJ2-3, with D unclear. This CDR3 has 13 amino acids. In germline, CDR1 is SGHTA, CDR2 FQGNSA. Between the trimmed V and J ends, which lost 3 bases and 6 bases, there was a span of 10 bases. The CDR3 region has the DNA TGTGCCAGCAGCTTTTCGGCAGCGGATACGCAGTATTTT. Translated, it gives CASSFSAADTQYF.

The J gene is TRBJ2-5, the V gene TRBV29-1; a weak D match, TRBD1 (7 bases). The CDR3 loop spans 15 amino acids. Germline V gene sequence: CDR1 SQVTM, CDR2 ANQGSEA. V was shortened by 0 bases and J by 5 bases, with 16 bases between the two germline ends. Written as DNA, the CDR3 is TGCAGCGTTGAAGATCTGGCCAGGGGGGCCGAGACCCAGTACTTC. It specifies CSVEDLARGAETQYF.

In this sample, this clone turned up once. The genes are TRBV29-1 and TRBJ2-1; D unresolved. The V and J ends lost 4 bases and 0 bases respectively, with 13 bases between them. The CDR3 length is 15 residues. Germline V gene data show CDR1 as SQVTM and CDR2 as ANQGSEA. CDR3 residues: CSVVGRTSSYNEQFF. In DNA, the CDR3 is TGCAGCGTTGTAGGGCGGACGAGCTCCTACAATGAGCAGTTCTTC.

The rearrangement links TRBV9 to TRBJ2-6; D perhaps matches TRBD1 (6 bases). Trimming shortened V by 4 bases and J by 2 bases, and 10 bases separated the two germline ends. Germline CDR1 SGDLS, CDR2 YYNGEE. The CDR3 is 15 amino acids. CDR3 bases: TGTGCCAGCAGCACGTACAGGGCTGGGGCCAACGTCCTGACTTTC. Translated: CASSTYRAGANVLTF.

The V and J genes are TRBV27 and TRBJ2-3; D is possibly TRBD2 (6 bases). V was pared by 4 bases and J by 2 bases, with 16 bases between. Germline CDR1 MNHEY, CDR2 SMNVEV (reference sequence). CDR3 length equals 16 residues. This chain's CDR3 is CASSSEPSALTDTQYF. In DNA, the CDR3 is TGTGCCAGCAGTTCCGAGCCTAGCGCCCTCACAGATACGCAGTATTTT.

J is TRBJ1-5 and V is TRBV19; no reliable D call. This CDR3 is built from 15 residues. The germline V gene has CDR1 LNHDA and CDR2 SQIVND (reference sequence). Deletions cut 7 bases from V and 1 base from J, with 14 bases between. CDR3 amino acids: CASNPSSWSNQPQHF. The CDR3 DNA is TGTGCCAGTAACCCGTCCAGCTGGAGCAATCAGCCCCAGCATTTT.

Comment on this clone: The sample has other DNA sequences that encode this CDR3 too. This rearrangement joins TRBV7-2 to TRBJ2-7, with TRBD2 identical over 7 bases. V lost 4 bases, J lost 6 bases, and 9 bases stayed unmatched. CDR1 is SGHTA, CDR2 FQGNSA, per germline. The CDR3 runs to 14 residues. The CDR3 spells CASSSTGGGGEQYF. In DNA form, the CDR3 reads TGTGCCAGCAGCTCAACGGGAGGTGGCGGCGAGCAGTACTTC.

V and J are TRBV25-1 and TRBJ2-2; 7 bases map to TRBD1. CDR1 is MGHDK and CDR2 is SYGVNS in the germline V gene. Unmatched junction bases numbered 10, after V lost 6 bases and J lost 9 bases. This CDR3 contains 14 residues. CDR3 residues: CASRGTAPRWELFF. Written as DNA, the CDR3 is TGTGCCAGCAGAGGGACAGCACCCCGTTGGGAGCTGTTTTTT.

This rearrangement joins TRBV27 to TRBJ2-1; 9 bases are a match to TRBD1. CDR3 length: 14 amino acids. The germline V gene encodes CDR1 MNHEY and CDR2 SMNVEV (reference sequence). Losses at the gene ends were 6 bases for V and 7 bases for J; bases not matched to a gene: 7. The CDR3 protein is CASSTQGAWNEQFF. The CDR3 bases are TGTGCCAGCAGCACACAGGGGGCATGGAATGAGCAGTTCTTC.

This chain uses TRBV27 with TRBJ2-3; 11 bases align to TRBD2. The trim removed 5 bases at V and 4 bases at J, leaving 5 bases unmatched. The length of the CDR3 is 15 residues. Germline V gives CDR1 MNHEY, CDR2 SMNVEV (reference sequence). CDR3 residues: CASSRLAGSSDTQYF. The CDR3 region has the DNA TGTGCCAGCAGTAGACTAGCGGGAAGCTCAGATACGCAGTATTTT.

This sequence joins TRBV19 and TRBJ2-7; 8 positions match TRBD1. The V segment lost 1 base and the J segment 4 bases; nucleotides outside the gene matches: 6. The CDR3 sequence is 15 residues long. Germline CDR1 reads LNHDA; CDR2 reads SQIVND (reference sequence). This CDR3 is CASSIGAGGVYEQYF. In DNA form, the CDR3 reads TGTGCCAGTAGTATAGGGGCAGGGGGCGTTTACGAGCAGTACTTC.

As DNA, the CDR3 is TGTGCCAGCAGTTCTCCAGAACTAGCGGGTGCCTCCGAGCAGTTCTTC. Translating it yields CASSSPELAGASEQFF. The chain couples TRBV28 to TRBJ2-1, with 9 bases matching TRBD2. Trimming cost V 4 bases and J 10 bases; bases outside gene matches: 14. Germline loops: CDR1 MDHEN, CDR2 SYDVKM. This CDR3 comprises 16 residues.

This chain uses TRBV7-9 with TRBJ2-7; TRBD1 aligns across 9 bases. The junction had 5 bases not matched to a gene; V was cut back by 5 bases and J by 3 bases. The CDR3 runs 14 residues. Germline V CDR1 and CDR2: SEHNR, FQNEAQ (reference sequence). The CDR3 here is CASSGVGQGYEQYF. CDR3 DNA sequence: TGTGCCAGCAGCGGCGTGGGACAGGGCTACGAGCAGTACTTC.

V is TRBV7-9 and J is TRBJ2-1, with TRBD2 as a possible D gene (6 bases). The CDR3 runs 17 residues. The V and J ends lost 4 bases and 0 bases respectively, with 16 bases between them. Per the germline V gene, CDR1 is SEHNR and CDR2 is FQNEAQ (reference sequence). This chain's CDR3 is CASSYHLEGSSYNEQFF. Written as DNA, the CDR3 is TGTGCCAGCAGCTACCACCTGGAGGGGAGCTCCTACAATGAGCAGTTCTTC.

J is TRBJ2-7 and V is TRBV7-8; TRBD1 might be the D (5 bases). This CDR3 spans 13 amino acids. CDR1 and CDR2 (germline): SGHVS, FQNEAQ. Trimming pared 5 bases from V and 3 bases from J, leaving 11 bases between. Here the CDR3 reads CASSPAQGYEQYF. The CDR3 DNA is TGTGCCAGCAGCCCCGCGCAGGGCTACGAGCAGTACTTC.

The chain links TRBV2 to TRBJ2-6; D possibly corresponds to TRBD1 (5 bases). This CDR3 is 16 amino acids long. Germline CDR1 is SNHLY and CDR2 is FYNNEI. V gave up 0 bases and J gave up 2 bases, with 8 bases separating them. This chain's CDR3 is CASSEALGAGANVLTF. In nucleotides, the CDR3 is TGTGCCAGCAGTGAAGCGCTAGGGGCTGGGGCCAACGTCCTGACTTTC.

This chain links TRBV6-6 with TRBJ2-1; tentative D call: TRBD2 (5 bases). The CDR3 is 14 amino acids. The germline CDR1 and CDR2 sequences are MNHNY and SVGAGI (reference sequence). Deletions cut 0 bases from V and 7 bases from J, with 10 bases between. CDR3 in amino acids: CASSYSEGLNEQFF. DNA of the CDR3: TGTGCCAGCAGTTACTCAGAGGGTTTGAATGAGCAGTTCTTC.

V is TRBV13 and J is TRBJ2-1, with D maybe TRBD2 (6 bases). Germline V CDR1 and CDR2: PRHDT, FYEKMQ (reference sequence). Trimming left V 2 bases short and J 7 bases short, with 12 bases between. There are 14 residues in the CDR3. The CDR3 loop reads CASSLPLARNEQFF. The CDR3 DNA reads as TGTGCCAGCAGCTTACCACTAGCAAGAAATGAGCAGTTCTTC.

V is TRBV5-4 and J is TRBJ2-3, with D possibly matching TRBD1 (5 bases). Germline V gene lookup returns CDR1 SGHNT and CDR2 YYREEE (reference sequence). V gave up 4 bases and J gave up 3 bases, with 6 bases separating them. The CDR3 runs to 12 residues. CDR3 DNA: TGTGCCAGCAGCAGGGGTACAGATACGCAGTATTTT. It encodes CASSRGTDTQYF. The complete variable domain, with remaining parts taken from reference TRBV5-4 and TRBJ2-3, reads ETGVTQSPTHLIKTRGQQVTLRCSSQSGHNTVSWYQQALGQGPQFIFQYYREEENGRGNFPPRFSGLQFPNYSSELNVNALELDDSALYLCASSRGTDTQYFGPGTRLTVL.

This clone occurred once. The chain carries TRBV28 and TRBJ2-3, with 10 bases fitting TRBD2. V shed 5 bases and J 0 bases; nucleotides not matched to a gene: 5. The CDR3 loop spans 16 amino acids. CDR1 and CDR2 from the germline V gene are MDHEN and SYDVKM. CDR3 residues: CASSDPTSGSTDTQYF. The CDR3, as DNA: TGTGCCAGCAGTGACCCGACTAGCGGGAGCACAGATACGCAGTATTTT. The whole variable domain, filled in from reference TRBV28 and TRBJ2-3, reads DVKVTQSSRYLVKRTGEKVFLECVQDMDHENMFWYRQDPGLGLRLIYFSYDVKMKEKGDIPEGYSVSREKKERFSLILESASTNQTSMYLCASSDPTSGSTDTQYFGPGTRLTVL.

This clone came up a few times. V usage is TRBV27 and J usage is TRBJ2-5, with D unclear. Trimming left V 6 bases short and J 2 bases short, with 13 bases between. This CDR3 has 14 residues. Germline V gene data show CDR1 as MNHEY and CDR2 as SMNVEV (reference sequence). This CDR3 reads CASRGLGSQETQYF. The CDR3 DNA reads TGTGCCAGCAGGGGCTTAGGATCTCAAGAGACCCAGTACTTC.

The chain carries TRBV9 and TRBJ1-2; maybe TRBD1 (5 bases). From germline, CDR1 is SGDLS and CDR2 YYNGEE. The length of the CDR3 is 14 residues. Trimming removed 3 bases at V and 8 bases at J, with 17 bases between. The CDR3 nucleotides read TGTGCCAGCAGCGGAAGGGACCTCCTAGGAGGCTACACCTTC. It translates to CASSGRDLLGGYTF.